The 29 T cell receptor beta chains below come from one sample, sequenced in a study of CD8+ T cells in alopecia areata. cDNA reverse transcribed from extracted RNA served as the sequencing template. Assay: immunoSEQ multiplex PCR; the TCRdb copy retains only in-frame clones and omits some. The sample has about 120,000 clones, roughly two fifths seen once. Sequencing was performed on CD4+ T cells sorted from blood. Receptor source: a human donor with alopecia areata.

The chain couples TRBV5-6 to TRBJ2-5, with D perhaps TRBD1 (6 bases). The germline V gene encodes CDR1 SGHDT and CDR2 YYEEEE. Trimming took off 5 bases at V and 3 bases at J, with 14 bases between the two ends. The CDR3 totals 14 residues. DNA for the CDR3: TGTGCCAGCAGTAGAGACAGGTTCGAAGAGACCCAGTACTTC. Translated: CASSRDRFEETQYF. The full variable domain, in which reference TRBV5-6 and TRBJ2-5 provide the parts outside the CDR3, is DAGVTQSPTHLIKTRGQQVTLRCSPKSGHDTVSWYQQALGQGPQFIFQYYEEEERQRGNFPDRFSGHQFPNYSSELNVNALLLGDSALYLCASSRDRFEETQYFGPGTRLLVL.

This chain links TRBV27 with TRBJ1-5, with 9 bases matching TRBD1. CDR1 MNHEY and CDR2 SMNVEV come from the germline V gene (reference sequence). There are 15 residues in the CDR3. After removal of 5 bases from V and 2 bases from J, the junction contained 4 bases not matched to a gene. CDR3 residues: CASSHGTGRNQPQHF. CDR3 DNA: TGTGCCAGCAGTCACGGGACAGGGCGCAATCAGCCCCAGCATTTT.

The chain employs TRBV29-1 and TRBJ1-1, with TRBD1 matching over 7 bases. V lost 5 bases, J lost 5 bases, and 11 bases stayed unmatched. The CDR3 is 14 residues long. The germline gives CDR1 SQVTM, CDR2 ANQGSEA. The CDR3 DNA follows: TGCAGCGTTCAAGGGAGGAGGGGGCGGACTGAAGCTTTCTTT. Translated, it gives CSVQGRRGRTEAFF.

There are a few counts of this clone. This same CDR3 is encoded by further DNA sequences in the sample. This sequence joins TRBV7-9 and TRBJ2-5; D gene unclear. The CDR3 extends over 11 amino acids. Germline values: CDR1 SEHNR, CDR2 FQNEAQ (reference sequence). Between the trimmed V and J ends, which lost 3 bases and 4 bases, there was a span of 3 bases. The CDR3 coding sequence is TGTGCCAGCAGCTTTAGAGAGACCCAGTACTTC. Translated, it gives CASSFRETQYF.

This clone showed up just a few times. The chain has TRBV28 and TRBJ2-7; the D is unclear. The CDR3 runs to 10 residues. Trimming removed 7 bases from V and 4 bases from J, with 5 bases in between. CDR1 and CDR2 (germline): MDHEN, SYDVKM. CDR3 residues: CASTMYEQYF. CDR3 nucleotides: TGTGCCAGCACCATGTACGAGCAGTACTTC.

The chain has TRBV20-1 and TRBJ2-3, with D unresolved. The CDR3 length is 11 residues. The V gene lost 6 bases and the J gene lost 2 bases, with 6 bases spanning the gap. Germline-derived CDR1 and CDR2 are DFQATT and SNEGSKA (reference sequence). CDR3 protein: CSAPATDTQYF. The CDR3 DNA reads TGCAGTGCCCCGGCCACAGATACGCAGTATTTT.

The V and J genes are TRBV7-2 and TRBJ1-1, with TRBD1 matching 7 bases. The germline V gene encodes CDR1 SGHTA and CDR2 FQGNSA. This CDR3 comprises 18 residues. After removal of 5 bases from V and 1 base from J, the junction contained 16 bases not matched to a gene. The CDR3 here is CASSTPPGQSLPNTEAFF. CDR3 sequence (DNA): TGTGCCAGCAGCACCCCACCGGGACAGAGTCTCCCGAACACTGAAGCTTTCTTT.

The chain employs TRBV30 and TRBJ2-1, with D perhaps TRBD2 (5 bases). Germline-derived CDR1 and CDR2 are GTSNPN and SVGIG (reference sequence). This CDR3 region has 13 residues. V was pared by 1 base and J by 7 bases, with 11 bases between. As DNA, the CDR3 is TGTGCCTGGAGTGGGGCGGGCCTGAATGAGCAGTTCTTC. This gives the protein CAWSGAGLNEQFF.

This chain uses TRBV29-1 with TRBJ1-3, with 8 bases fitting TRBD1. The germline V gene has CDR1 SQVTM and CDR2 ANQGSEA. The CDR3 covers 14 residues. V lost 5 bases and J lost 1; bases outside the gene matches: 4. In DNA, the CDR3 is TGCAGCGTTACCCAGGGGGCATCTGGAAACACCATATATTTT. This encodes CSVTQGASGNTIYF.

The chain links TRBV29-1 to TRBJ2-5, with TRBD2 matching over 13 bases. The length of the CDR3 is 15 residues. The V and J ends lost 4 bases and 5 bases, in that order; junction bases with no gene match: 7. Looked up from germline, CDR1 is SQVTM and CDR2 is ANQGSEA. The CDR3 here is CSVGGLAGVGETQYF. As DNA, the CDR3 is TGCAGCGTTGGTGGACTAGCGGGAGTCGGGGAGACCCAGTACTTC.

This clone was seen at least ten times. This chain's CDR3 is CASSFGLAGGRRTDTQYF. For the CDR3, the DNA is TGTGCCAGCAGTTTCGGACTAGCGGGAGGGCGGCGCACAGATACGCAGTATTTT. The chain carries TRBV28 and TRBJ2-3; TRBD2 matches at 15 bases. J gave up 1 base and V 3 bases, and 5 bases lay outside the gene matches. The CDR3 extends over 18 amino acids. CDR1 MDHEN and CDR2 SYDVKM come from the germline V gene. Full variable domain (missing parts from reference TRBV28 and TRBJ2-3): DVKVTQSSRYLVKRTGEKVFLECVQDMDHENMFWYRQDPGLGLRLIYFSYDVKMKEKGDIPEGYSVSREKKERFSLILESASTNQTSMYLCASSFGLAGGRRTDTQYFGPGTRLTVL.

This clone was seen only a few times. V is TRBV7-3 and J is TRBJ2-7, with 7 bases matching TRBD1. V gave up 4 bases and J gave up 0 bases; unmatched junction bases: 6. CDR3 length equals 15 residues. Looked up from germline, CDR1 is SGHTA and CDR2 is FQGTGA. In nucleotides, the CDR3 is TGTGCCAGCAGCTCGTTAGGGGGCCTCTCCTACGAGCAGTACTTC. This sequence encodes CASSSLGGLSYEQYF.

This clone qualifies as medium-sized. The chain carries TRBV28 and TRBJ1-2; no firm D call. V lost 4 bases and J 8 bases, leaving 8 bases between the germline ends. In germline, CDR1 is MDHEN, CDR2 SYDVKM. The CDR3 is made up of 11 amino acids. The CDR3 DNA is TGTGCCAGCAGTTCCCGGGTCGGCTACACCTTC. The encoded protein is CASSSRVGYTF.

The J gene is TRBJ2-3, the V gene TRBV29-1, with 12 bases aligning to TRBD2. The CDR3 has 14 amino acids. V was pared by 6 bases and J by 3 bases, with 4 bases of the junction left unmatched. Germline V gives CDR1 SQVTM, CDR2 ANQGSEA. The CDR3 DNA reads TGCAGCGTCCATACTAGCGGGAGGACAGATACGCAGTATTTT. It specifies CSVHTSGRTDTQYF.

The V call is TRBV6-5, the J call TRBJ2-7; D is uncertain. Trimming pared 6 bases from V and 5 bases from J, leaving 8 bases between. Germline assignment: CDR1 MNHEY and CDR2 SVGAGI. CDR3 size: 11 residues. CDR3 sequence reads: CASSLGNEQYF. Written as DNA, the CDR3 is TGTGCCAGCAGCCTAGGAAACGAGCAGTACTTC.

The CDR3 nucleotides are TGCAGCGTTGACCGGCTTTTGGGTGGAACAGATACGCAGTATTTT. Amino acid sequence: CSVDRLLGGTDTQYF. The chain has TRBV29-1 and TRBJ2-3; D is undetermined. Germline V gene sequence: CDR1 SQVTM, CDR2 ANQGSEA. The CDR3 consists of 15 residues. V was trimmed by 3 bases and J by 3 bases, leaving 16 bases between them.

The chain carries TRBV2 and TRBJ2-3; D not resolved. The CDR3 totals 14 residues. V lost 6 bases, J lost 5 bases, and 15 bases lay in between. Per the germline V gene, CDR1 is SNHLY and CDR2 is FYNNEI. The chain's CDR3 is CASRPSPGEDTQYF. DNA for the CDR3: TGTGCCAGCAGACCGTCCCCTGGGGAAGATACGCAGTATTTT.

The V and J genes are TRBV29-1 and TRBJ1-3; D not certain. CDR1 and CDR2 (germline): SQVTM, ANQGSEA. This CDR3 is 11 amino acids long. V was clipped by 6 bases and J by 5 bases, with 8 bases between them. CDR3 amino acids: CSVEARNTIYF. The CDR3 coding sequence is TGCAGCGTAGAGGCCCGAAACACCATATATTTT.

The CDR3 spells CASSYGRRFTGELFF. In DNA form, the CDR3 reads TGTGCCAGCAGTTACGGGAGGCGGTTCACCGGGGAGCTGTTTTTT. This rearrangement joins TRBV6-5 to TRBJ2-2; tentatively, D is TRBD2 (6 bases). V lost 2 bases to trimming and J lost 4 bases, with 11 bases between them. Per the germline V gene, CDR1 is MNHEY and CDR2 is SVGAGI. The CDR3 is made up of 15 amino acids.

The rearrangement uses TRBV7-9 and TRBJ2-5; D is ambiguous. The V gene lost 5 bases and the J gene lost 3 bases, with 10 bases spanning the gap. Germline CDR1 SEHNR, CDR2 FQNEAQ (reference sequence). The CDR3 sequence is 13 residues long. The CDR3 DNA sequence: TGTGCCAGCAGCCGGTTGGGCGAAGAGACCCAGTACTTC. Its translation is CASSRLGEETQYF.

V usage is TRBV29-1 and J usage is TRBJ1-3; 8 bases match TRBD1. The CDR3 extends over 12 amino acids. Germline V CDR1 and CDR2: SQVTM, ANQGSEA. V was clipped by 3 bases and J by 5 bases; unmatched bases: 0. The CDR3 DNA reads TGCAGCGTTGACAGGGGGCGAAACACCATATATTTT. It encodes CSVDRGRNTIYF.

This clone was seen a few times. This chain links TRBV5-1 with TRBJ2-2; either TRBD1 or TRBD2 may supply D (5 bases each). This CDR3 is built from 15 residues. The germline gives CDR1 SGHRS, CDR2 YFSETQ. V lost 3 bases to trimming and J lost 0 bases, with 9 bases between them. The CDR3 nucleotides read TGCGCCAGCAGCTGGGACCCTGCGAACACCGGGGAGCTGTTTTTT. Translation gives CASSWDPANTGELFF.

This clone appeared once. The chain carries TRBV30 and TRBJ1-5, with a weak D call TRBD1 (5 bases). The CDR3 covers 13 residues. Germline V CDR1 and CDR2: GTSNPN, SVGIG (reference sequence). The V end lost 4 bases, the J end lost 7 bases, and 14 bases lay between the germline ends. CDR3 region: CAWNPGLGQPQHF. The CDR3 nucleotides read TGTGCCTGGAATCCAGGGTTGGGCCAGCCCCAGCATTTT.

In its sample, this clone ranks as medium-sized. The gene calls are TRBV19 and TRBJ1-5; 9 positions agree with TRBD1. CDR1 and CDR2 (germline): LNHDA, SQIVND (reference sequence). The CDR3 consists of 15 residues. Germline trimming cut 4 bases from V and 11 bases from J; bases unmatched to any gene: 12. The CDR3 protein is CASSTTGGSPSAQHF. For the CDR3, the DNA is TGTGCCAGTAGTACCACAGGGGGCTCTCCCTCGGCCCAGCATTTT. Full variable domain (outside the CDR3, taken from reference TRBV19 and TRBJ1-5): DGGITQSPKYLFRKEGQNVTLSCEQNLNHDAMYWYRQDPGQGLRLIYYSQIVNDFQKGDIAEGYSVSREKKESFPLTVTSAQKNPTAFYLCASSTTGGSPSAQHFGDGTRLSIL.

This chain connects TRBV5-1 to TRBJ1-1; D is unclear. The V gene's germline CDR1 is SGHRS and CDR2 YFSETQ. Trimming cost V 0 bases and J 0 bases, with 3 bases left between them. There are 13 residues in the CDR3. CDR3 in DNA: TGCGCCAGCAGCTTGGGGGTGAACACTGAAGCTTTCTTT. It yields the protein CASSLGVNTEAFF.

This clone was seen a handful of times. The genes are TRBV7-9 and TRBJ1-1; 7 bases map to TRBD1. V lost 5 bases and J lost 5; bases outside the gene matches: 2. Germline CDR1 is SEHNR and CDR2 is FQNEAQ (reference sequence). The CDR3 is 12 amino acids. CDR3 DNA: TGTGCCAGCAGCAGGGGGCGGACTGAAGCTTTCTTT. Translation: CASSRGRTEAFF.

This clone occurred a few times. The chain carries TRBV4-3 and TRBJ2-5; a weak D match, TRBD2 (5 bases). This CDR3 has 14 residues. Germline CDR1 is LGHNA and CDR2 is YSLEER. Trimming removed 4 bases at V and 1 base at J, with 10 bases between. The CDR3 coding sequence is TGCGCCAGCAGCCCTCTAGCCGCCCAAGAGACCCAGTACTTC. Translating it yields CASSPLAAQETQYF.

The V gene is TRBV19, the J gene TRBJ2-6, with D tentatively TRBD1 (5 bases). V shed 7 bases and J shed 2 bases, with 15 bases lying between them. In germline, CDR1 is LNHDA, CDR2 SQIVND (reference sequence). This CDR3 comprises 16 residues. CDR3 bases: TGTGCCAGTACTCCTCTCCCAGGGACTGGGGCCAACGTCCTGACTTTC. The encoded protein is CASTPLPGTGANVLTF. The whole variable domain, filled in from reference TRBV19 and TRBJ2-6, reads DGGITQSPKYLFRKEGQNVTLSCEQNLNHDAMYWYRQDPGQGLRLIYYSQIVNDFQKGDIAEGYSVSREKKESFPLTVTSAQKNPTAFYLCASTPLPGTGANVLTFGAGSRLTVL.

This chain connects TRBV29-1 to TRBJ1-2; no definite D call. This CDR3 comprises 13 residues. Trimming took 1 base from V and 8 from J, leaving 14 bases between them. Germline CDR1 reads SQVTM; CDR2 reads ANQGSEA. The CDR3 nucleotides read TGCAGCGTTGAAGCCCGAACCTCCGGGGGCTACACCTTC. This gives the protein CSVEARTSGGYTF.